A selection of T cell receptor beta chains follows, all from one sample in a study of cytomegalovirus exposure and HLA in healthy donors. Only in-frame clones appear in the TCRdb table, and some are missing; sequencing was by immunoSEQ multiplex PCR. The profile shows around 190,000 clones, about 81% of them singletons. Sequenced: PBMCs. The receptors were gathered from a woman in her 30s in good health and CMV-seronegative. CDR3s include the opening cysteine and the closing phenylalanine or tryptophan. A D gene is named only where the DNA matches it firmly. The size entry is marked missing in some rows and otherwise reads once, few, many or a size class.

CASPPPGQGASGHEQYF	TGTGCCAGCCCCCCCCCGGGACAGGGGGCCAGTGGCCACGAGCAGTACTTC	TRBD1	TRBV28	TRBJ2-7	NA
CASSLSYNEQFF	TGTGCCAGCAGCCTCAGCTACAATGAGCAGTTCTTC	NA	TRBV4-2	TRBJ2-1	NA
CASSSPGTGYGYTF	TGTGCCAGCAGCTCCCCAGGGACAGGGTATGGCTACACCTTC	TRBD1	TRBV5-4	TRBJ1-2	few
CASSQGLAGTGVGYTF	TGCGCCAGCAGCCAAGGCTTAGCCGGGACAGGTGTAGGCTACACCTTC	TRBD1	TRBV4-1	TRBJ1-2	NA
CASSLAGFYNEQFF	TGTGCCAGCAGCTTAGCGGGGTTCTACAATGAGCAGTTCTTC	TRBD2	TRBV5-4	TRBJ2-1	NA
CASSPTSGRFNEQFF	TGTGCCAGCTCGCCTACTAGCGGGAGATTCAATGAGCAGTTCTTC	TRBD2	TRBV18	TRBJ2-1	once
CASSGGPRGEQFF	TGTGCCAGCTCGGGAGGCCCTAGGGGTGAGCAGTTCTTC	TRBD2	TRBV7-9	TRBJ2-1	NA
CASSQDGGAVGNQPQHF	TGCGCCAGCAGCCAAGACGGGGGGGCTGTGGGCAATCAGCCCCAGCATTTT	NA	TRBV4-1	TRBJ1-5	NA
CASTWTGRSGGYTF	TGTGCCAGCACCTGGACAGGTCGGTCGGGTGGCTACACCTTC	TRBD1	TRBV28	TRBJ1-2	NA
CASSLAQGASTYGYTF	TGTGCCAGCAGCTTAGCTCAGGGGGCCTCTACCTATGGCTACACCTTC	TRBD1	TRBV7-9	TRBJ1-2	NA
CASSQGGYGYTF	TGTGCCAGTAGTCAAGGGGGCTATGGCTACACCTTC	NA	TRBV19	TRBJ1-2	NA
CASSFWGRGQGQPQHF	TGTGCCAGCAGCTTTTGGGGCAGGGGTCAAGGTCAGCCCCAGCATTTT	NA	TRBV7-2	TRBJ1-5	NA
CASTGTGSLAKNIQYF	TGTGCCAGCACCGGGACAGGGAGTTTAGCCAAAAACATTCAGTACTTC	TRBD1	TRBV25-1	TRBJ2-4	NA
CASSFDRENTEAFF	TGTGCCAGCAGCTTCGACAGAGAGAACACTGAAGCTTTCTTT	NA	TRBV27	TRBJ1-1	NA
CASSSLSYEQYF	TGTGCCAGCAGCTCTCTCTCCTACGAGCAGTACTTC	NA	TRBV7-9	TRBJ2-7	NA
CASSLDSRVMADTQYF	TGTGCCAGCAGCTTGGATTCCAGGGTGATGGCAGATACGCAGTATTTT	NA	TRBV5-6	TRBJ2-3	NA
CASSERGNRGYTF	TGTGCCAGTAGTGAGAGGGGGAATAGGGGCTACACCTTC	NA	TRBV19	TRBJ1-2	NA
CASINLGGPYEQYF	TGCGCCAGCATTAACCTCGGGGGGCCCTACGAGCAGTACTTC	NA	TRBV10-2	TRBJ2-7	NA
CASSLSVGQGHQPQHF	TGTGCCAGCAGTTTGTCCGTCGGACAGGGGCATCAGCCCCAGCATTTT	TRBD1	TRBV6-5	TRBJ1-5	NA
CAWRATGGETEAFF	TGTGCCTGGAGAGCCACAGGGGGCGAGACTGAAGCTTTCTTT	TRBD1	TRBV30	TRBJ1-1	NA
CASSPSVEGQQDTQYF	TGTGCCAGCAGTCCTAGCGTTGAGGGGCAGCAGGATACGCAGTATTTT	NA	TRBV5-4	TRBJ2-3	few
CAISEYPARGEETQYF	TGTGCCATCAGTGAGTATCCAGCCCGGGGGGAAGAGACCCAGTACTTC	TRBD2	TRBV10-3	TRBJ2-5	NA
CASSEGRGPSYNEQFF	TGCGCCAGCAGTGAGGGGCGGGGACCCTCCTACAATGAGCAGTTCTTC	NA	TRBV10-2	TRBJ2-1	NA
CASSAPSSGSKNEQFF	TGTGCCAGCAGTGCCCCCTCTAGCGGGAGTAAGAATGAGCAGTTCTTC	TRBD2	TRBV25-1	TRBJ2-1	NA
CASRGTGDNQPQHF	TGTGCCAGCAGAGGGACAGGGGACAATCAGCCCCAGCATTTT	TRBD1	TRBV6-6	TRBJ1-5	NA
CAWSVKGTGGTGELFF	TGTGCCTGGAGTGTGAAAGGGACAGGCGGCACCGGGGAGCTGTTTTTT	TRBD1	TRBV30	TRBJ2-2	NA
CASSEGLGGTDTQYF	TGCGCCAGCAGTGAGGGACTAGGAGGGACAGATACGCAGTATTTT	TRBD2	TRBV10-1	TRBJ2-3	NA
CAIRVAGGETQYF	TGTGCCATCAGAGTAGCGGGAGGAGAGACCCAGTACTTC	TRBD2	TRBV10-3	TRBJ2-5	NA
CASSGQGDYGYTF	TGCGCCAGCAGTGGACAGGGTGACTATGGCTACACCTTC	TRBD1	TRBV10-2	TRBJ1-2	NA
CASSLDRPGARDEKLFF	TGTGCCAGCAGCTTGGATAGGCCAGGGGCACGAGATGAAAAACTGTTTTTT	NA	TRBV5-4	TRBJ1-4	NA
CASSMDSPSTDTQYF	TGTGCCAGCAGCATGGACAGTCCTAGCACAGATACGCAGTATTTT	NA	TRBV2	TRBJ2-3	NA